The rows below give T cell receptor beta chains drawn from one sample of a study of cytomegalovirus exposure and HLA in healthy donors. TCRdb's table, derived via immunoSEQ multiplex PCR, lists solely in-frame clones and lacks some. The sample includes 140,000 to 150,000 clones, 75% of them seen just once. Sequencing was performed on PBMCs. The receptors come from a man aged 30 to 45 in good health and CMV-seronegative. The CDR3 runs from the conserved cysteine through the conserved F or W. Fields, in order: J gene, clone size, V gene, D gene, CDR3 DNA, CDR3 protein. D genes are given only for firm matches. Size is stated for part of the rows, as once, few or many counts, or as a class when the clone is expanded.

TRBJ2-1	NA	TRBV4-1	NA	TGCGCCAGCGGAGAAATGAGCTCCTACAATGAGCAGTTCTTC	CASGEMSSYNEQFF
TRBJ2-2	NA	TRBV5-1	NA	TGCGCCAGCAGCCCCGCGGGGACAGCGAACACCGGGGAGCTGTTTTTT	CASSPAGTANTGELFF
TRBJ2-7	NA	TRBV27	NA	TGTGCCAGCAGTCCCTATTGGGACAAAGGTACATACGAGCAGTACTTC	CASSPYWDKGTYEQYF
TRBJ1-5	once	TRBV28	TRBD1	TGTGCCAGCAGCCGCCGACAGGGAACTAGCAATCAGCCCCAGCATTTT	CASSRRQGTSNQPQHF
TRBJ2-5	NA	TRBV29-1	NA	TGCAGCGCCTCGTTGGGTCAACAAGAGGCCCAGTACTTC	CSASLGQQEAQYF
TRBJ2-1	few	TRBV9	TRBD2	TGTGCCAGCAGCCCCGGGACTAGCGGGGGACCCTACAATGAGCAGTTCTTC	CASSPGTSGGPYNEQFF
TRBJ1-2	NA	TRBV28	NA	TGTGCCAGTCACTACAGGAGCTATGGCTACACCTTC	CASHYRSYGYTF
TRBJ2-1	NA	TRBV28	NA	TGTGCCAGCAGTAGCTTTACTTTCCGCTCCTACAATGAGCAGTTCTTC	CASSSFTFRSYNEQFF
TRBJ1-2	NA	TRBV5-1	TRBD1	TGCGCCAGCAGCTTGCAGGGACAGGGGAACTATGGCTACACCTTC	CASSLQGQGNYGYTF
TRBJ1-2	NA	TRBV6-1	TRBD1	TGTGCCAGCAGGGGGACAGGGGTAGATGGCTACACCTTC	CASRGTGVDGYTF
TRBJ2-7	NA	TRBV27	TRBD2	TGTGCCAGCAGTTGGCGGGAGGCGGACTACGAGCAGTACTTC	CASSWREADYEQYF
TRBJ2-2	NA	TRBV18	TRBD1	TGTGCCAGCTCACCATCGACAGGGGGGTCCGGGGAGCTGTTTTTT	CASSPSTGGSGELFF
TRBJ2-7	NA	TRBV27	TRBD2	TGTGCCAGCAGTTTAACCCGGCGGGAGATCCCCGAGCAGTACTTC	CASSLTRREIPEQYF
TRBJ2-1	NA	TRBV5-1	TRBD2	TGCGCCAGCAGCCTCAGATTGGGCAATAGCGGGAGGAACAATGAGCAGTTCTTC	CASSLRLGNSGRNNEQFF
TRBJ2-1	NA	TRBV19	NA	TGTGCCAGTAGTATTCCCCAGTTATACAATGAGCAGTTCTTC	CASSIPQLYNEQFF
TRBJ2-3	NA	TRBV5-1	TRBD2	TGCGCCAGCAGCTTGACGGCTAGCGGGGGGAGCACAGATACGCAGTATTTT	CASSLTASGGSTDTQYF
TRBJ2-7	NA	TRBV5-1	TRBD2	TGCGCCAGCAGGAAAGTAGCGGGAGGAGTCGACGAGCAGTACTTC	CASRKVAGGVDEQYF
TRBJ1-3	few	TRBV2	TRBD1	TGTGCCAGCAGTGTGTCGACAGGGATTGGAAACACCATATATTTT	CASSVSTGIGNTIYF
TRBJ2-3	once	TRBV28	NA	TGTGCCAGCAGTCCCCTCTGGCGGGAATTAGATACGCAGTATTTT	CASSPLWRELDTQYF
TRBJ1-4	NA	TRBV15	NA	TGTGCCACCAGCAGAGGGGGGACTACAACTAATGAAAAACTGTTTTTT	CATSRGGTTTNEKLFF
TRBJ2-7	NA	TRBV7-9	TRBD2	TGTGCCAGCAGCCCCGGACTAGCGGGAGGGCCGGTCACCTACGAGCAGTACTTC	CASSPGLAGGPVTYEQYF
TRBJ2-3	few	TRBV28	NA	TGTGCCAGCACGACAAAAAGGGGTCCTGGGGATACGCAGTATTTT	CASTTKRGPGDTQYF
TRBJ2-2	few	TRBV5-1	NA	TGCGCCAGCAGCTTGATCTCCACCGGGGAGCTGTTTTTT	CASSLISTGELFF
TRBJ2-1	few	TRBV2	TRBD2	TGTGCCAGCAGAAGGCGGGAGGCGGGCAATGAGCAGTTCTTC	CASRRREAGNEQFF
TRBJ2-1	NA	TRBV2	NA	TGTGCCAGCAGACGCAATAGCGGAAGCTCCTACAATGAGCAGTTCTTC	CASRRNSGSSYNEQFF
TRBJ2-6	few	TRBV5-6	NA	TGTGCCAGCAGCCTGCTGACAGACTCTGGGGCCAACGTCCTGACTTTC	CASSLLTDSGANVLTF
TRBJ1-4	NA	TRBV27	TRBD1	TGTGCCAGCAGTTTGGCAGGGGGGGAAAAACTGTTTTTT	CASSLAGGEKLFF
TRBJ1-6	once	TRBV2	TRBD1	TGTGCCAGCAACCTGAAAAGGGGACAGGTAGGGGCGCCCCTCCACTTT	CASNLKRGQVGAPLHF
TRBJ2-2	NA	TRBV18	NA	TGTGCCAGCCACATTGACACCGGGGAGCTGTTTTTT	CASHIDTGELFF
TRBJ1-2	NA	TRBV4-2	TRBD1	TGTGCCAGCAGCCAAGAGGGGGCCGGACAGGGTGGCGGCTACACCTTC	CASSQEGAGQGGGYTF
TRBJ2-1	NA	TRBV2	NA	TGTGCCAGCAGGCGCGGGTCAACACTTGAGGAGCAGTTCTTC	CASRRGSTLEEQFF
TRBJ1-1	NA	TRBV6-1	NA	TGTGCCAGCAGTGTACAGAACACTGAAGCTTTCTTT	CASSVQNTEAFF
TRBJ2-7	NA	TRBV21-1	NA	TGTGCCAGCCCCAGGGACGGAATTTCGGACAGGGGGCAAGTTGAGCAGTACTTC	CASPRDGISDRGQVEQYF
TRBJ1-5	NA	TRBV19	NA	TGTGCCAGTAGTCCTCCAGGGGATTTCCAGCCCCAGCATTTT	CASSPPGDFQPQHF
TRBJ2-7	NA	TRBV4-2	TRBD2	TGTGCCAGCAGCCAAGATATGCGGGGGGGCCCTCTCGAGCAGTACTTC	CASSQDMRGGPLEQYF
TRBJ1-3	few	TRBV30	TRBD1	TGTGCCTGGAGTCAAACAGGGGTCTTCTCTGGAAACACCATATATTTT	CAWSQTGVFSGNTIYF
TRBJ2-7	NA	TRBV5-1	NA	TGCGCCAGCAGCCTCCTCGAGGGAAATCCCTACGAGCAGTACTTC	CASSLLEGNPYEQYF
TRBJ2-1	once	TRBV7-9	NA	TGTGCCAGCAGCACGACTGCCCCTAGGCGGGGGACATACAATGAGCAGTTCTTC	CASSTTAPRRGTYNEQFF
TRBJ2-5	NA	TRBV5-1	NA	TGCGCCAGCAGCTTGAAGGCCAGGGGCCAAGAGACCCAGTACTTC	CASSLKARGQETQYF
TRBJ1-3	few	TRBV28	TRBD1	TGTGCCAGCAGTCGACAGGGTTTTTCTGGAAACACCATATATTTT	CASSRQGFSGNTIYF
TRBJ2-3	NA	TRBV9	TRBD2	TGTGCCAGCAGCGTATTGAGCGGGGGAGCCACAGATACGCAGTATTTT	CASSVLSGGATDTQYF
TRBJ1-2	few	TRBV10-2	NA	TGCGCCAGCAGCCCGGGGGTGTATGGCTACACCTTC	CASSPGVYGYTF
TRBJ2-6	NA	TRBV9	NA	TGTGCCAGCAGCGCCCCCAGTGGGGCTGGGGCCAACGGCCTGACTTTC	CASSAPSGAGANGLTF
TRBJ1-5	NA	TRBV10-3	NA	TGTGCCATCAGTGAAAATGGGGGCGATCAGCCCCAGCATTTT	CAISENGGDQPQHF
TRBJ1-1	NA	TRBV29-1	NA	TGCAGCGGCGGGTCTAGGGTTGAGGGTGAAGCTTTCTTT	CSGGSRVEGEAFF
TRBJ1-4	NA	TRBV30	NA	TGTGCCGGGAAACAGGGCGGCGGACTGTTTTTT	CAGKQGGGLFF
TRBJ2-1	NA	TRBV18	NA	TGTGCCAGCTCGCTACGTCACACCGGGAGCTCCTACAATGAGCAGTTCTTC	CASSLRHTGSSYNEQFF
TRBJ2-3	NA	TRBV9	NA	TGTGCCAGCAGCGGAGGACAGACCGTGGGCACAGATACGCAGTATTTT	CASSGGQTVGTDTQYF
TRBJ2-4	NA	TRBV28	NA	TGTGCCAGCAGTTTATCGTACTACACCACCCTCCCTCTAGCCAAAAACAGTCAGTACTTC	CASSLSYYTTLPLAKNSQYF
TRBJ1-2	few	TRBV6-5	TRBD1	TGTGCCAGCAGCCCGACAGGGAGCAATGGCTACACCTTC	CASSPTGSNGYTF
TRBJ1-5	NA	TRBV19	TRBD1	TGTGCCAGTTCGACAGGGCAGGACCAGCCCCAGCATTTT	CASSTGQDQPQHF
TRBJ2-1	once	TRBV18	NA	TGTGCCAGCTCACCCCCCCTAGGGACAAGAGCCTACAATGAGCAGTTCTTC	CASSPPLGTRAYNEQFF
TRBJ2-5	once	TRBV7-2	NA	TGTGCCAGCAGCCATTACAGGGTTGGGGAGACCCAGTACTTC	CASSHYRVGETQYF
TRBJ2-2	NA	TRBV19	TRBD1	TGTGCCACCTCCTCGGGACAGGGGGCGGGCACCGGGGAGCTGTTTTTT	CATSSGQGAGTGELFF